These 26 T cell receptor beta chains were all obtained from the same sample, sequenced in a study of T-cell memory formation after mild COVID-19. TCRdb analysed the 5' RACE reads with MiXCR anew, one entry per CDR3 protein. This table holds roughly 200,000 distinct CDR3 sequences, 9.5% found once. Specimen: PBMCs or a T cell subset sorted from them (not recorded which). The receptors stem from a man younger than 35 who had mild COVID-19 (a few samples of this study predate the infection). Cell type and time point are not known.

This clonotype was seen a few times. The gene calls are TRBV7-2 and TRBJ2-3; D is tentatively TRBD1 or TRBD2 (6 bases each). V lost 3 bases, J lost 6 bases, and 16 bases lay in between. Germline values: CDR1 SGHTA, CDR2 FQGNSA. The CDR3 loop spans 15 amino acids. CDR3 nucleotides: TGTGCCAGCAGCTTTTACTCCGGGGGCTCGGATACGCAGTATTTT. This sequence encodes CASSFYSGGSDTQYF. The whole variable domain, remainder taken from reference TRBV7-2 and TRBJ2-3, is GAGVSQSPSNKVTEKGKDVELRCDPISGHTALYWYRQSLGQGLEFLIYFQGNSAPDKSGLPSDRFSAERTGGSVSTLTIQRTQQEDSAVYLCASSFYSGGSDTQYFGPGTRLTVL.

This clonotype was seen more than once but under ten times. The chain has TRBV3-1 and TRBJ2-7; no definite D call. Trimming shortened V by 2 bases and J by 1 base, and 9 bases separated the two germline ends. The CDR3 has 14 amino acids. Germline V gene data show CDR1 as LGHDT and CDR2 as YNNKEL (reference sequence). The CDR3 loop reads CASSQQTRSYEQYF. DNA of the CDR3: TGTGCCAGCAGCCAACAGACACGGTCCTACGAGCAGTACTTC.

Only a few counts were recorded for this clonotype. V is TRBV28 and J is TRBJ2-2, with TRBD1 as a possible D gene (6 bases). Germline V CDR1 and CDR2: MDHEN, SYDVKM. V was shortened by 10 bases and J by 1 base, with 13 bases between the two germline ends. The CDR3 consists of 14 residues. DNA of the CDR3: TGTGCCACGGCGAAGGGACAGAACACCGGGGAGCTGTTTTTT. Protein: CATAKGQNTGELFF.

The chain combines TRBV20-1 with TRBJ2-2; D remains unclear. The ends were cut back, 7 bases at V and 8 bases at J, with 14 bases in the middle. The V gene's germline CDR1 is DFQATT and CDR2 SNEGSKA (reference sequence). This CDR3 has 12 residues. CDR3 DNA sequence: TGCAGTGTATCCTCTATGGCGGGGGAGCTGTTTTTT. This gives the protein CSVSSMAGELFF.

This clonotype was picked up a small number of times. V gene TRBV5-8 combines with J gene TRBJ2-3; TRBD2 aligns across 10 bases. Germline trimming cut 5 bases from V and 5 bases from J; bases unmatched to any gene: 11. The CDR3 has 16 residues. Germline loops: CDR1 SGHTS, CDR2 YDEGEE. CDR3 DNA sequence: TGTGCCAGCAGTCGGCTGCTAGCGGGGGTAATAGATACGCAGTATTTT. It codes for CASSRLLAGVIDTQYF.

About this clonotype itself: A much larger clone lies a single base off, so this may be a read error. This CDR3 is CASSLDGQPQHF. CDR3 sequence (DNA): TGCGCCAGCAGCTTGGACGGTCAGCCCCAGCATTTT. This rearrangement joins TRBV5-1 to TRBJ1-5; D is uncertain. The CDR3 consists of 12 residues. The germline CDR1 and CDR2 sequences are SGHRS and YFSETQ. Trimming removed 0 bases from V and 6 bases from J, with 4 bases in between.

The rearrangement uses TRBV30 and TRBJ1-2; D gene ambiguous. CDR1 and CDR2 from the germline V gene are GTSNPN and SVGIG (reference sequence). The CDR3 covers 10 residues. Between the trimmed V and J ends, which lost 5 bases and 3 bases, there was a span of 4 bases. CDR3 residues: CAWGDYGYTF. The CDR3 DNA follows: TGTGCCTGGGGGGACTATGGCTACACCTTC.

This chain links TRBV29-1 with TRBJ2-7; 8 bases match TRBD2. Losses at the gene ends were 7 bases for V and 5 bases for J; bases not matched to a gene: 13. The CDR3 covers 14 residues. CDR1 and CDR2 from the germline V gene are SQVTM and ANQGSEA. The CDR3 spells CSAASTAGGDEQYF. CDR3 bases: TGCAGCGCCGCTTCGACGGCGGGGGGAGACGAGCAGTACTTC.

The V gene is TRBV2, the J gene TRBJ1-5; maybe TRBD1 (5 bases). CDR3 length equals 15 residues. Trimming left V 2 bases short and J 2 bases short, with 10 bases between. Germline V gene data show CDR1 as SNHLY and CDR2 as FYNNEI. The CDR3 coding sequence is TGTGCCAGCAGTGAAAGTGCGACAGGCAATCAGCCCCAGCATTTT. The encoded protein is CASSESATGNQPQHF. Full variable domain (missing parts from reference TRBV2 and TRBJ1-5): EPEVTQTPSHQVTQMGQEVILRCVPISNHLYFYWYRQILGQKVEFLVSFYNNEISEKSEIFDDQFSVERPDGSNFTLKIRSTKLEDSAMYFCASSESATGNQPQHFGDGTRLSIL.

This rearrangement joins TRBV20-1 to TRBJ2-2, with TRBD2 identical over 9 bases. The CDR3 extends over 15 amino acids. Germline trimming cut 1 base from V and 6 bases from J; bases unmatched to any gene: 6. The germline CDR1 and CDR2 sequences are DFQATT and SNEGSKA (reference sequence). Here the CDR3 reads CSARVSGGGAGELFF. CDR3 nucleotides: TGCAGTGCTAGAGTTTCTGGCGGGGGGGCCGGGGAGCTGTTTTTT.

This chain uses TRBV24-1 with TRBJ2-1; the D call may be TRBD1 or TRBD2 (6 bases each). CDR1 and CDR2 from the germline V gene are KGHDR and SFDVKD. V lost 3 bases, J lost 0 bases, and 11 bases lay in between. The CDR3 is made up of 16 amino acids. The CDR3 loop is CATSDEGGSSYNEQFF. The CDR3 nucleotides are TGTGCCACCAGTGATGAAGGGGGGAGCTCCTACAATGAGCAGTTCTTC.

This clonotype was seen ten or more times. The V and J genes are TRBV12-3 or TRBV12-4 and TRBJ2-5, with a possible D match to TRBD2 (7 bases). V lost 4 bases and J lost 8, with 11 bases in between. The CDR3 covers 12 residues. In nucleotides, the CDR3 is TGTGCCAGCAGTTCGGGGGGCCCTACCCAGTACTTC. Residues: CASSSGGPTQYF.

This clonotype was recorded a few times. The chain couples TRBV20-1 to TRBJ1-2, with TRBD1 matching over 8 bases. The ends lost 5 bases at V and 4 bases at J; junction bases unmatched: 9. The CDR3 extends over 14 amino acids. Per germline, CDR1 DFQATT and CDR2 SNEGSKA (reference sequence). CDR3 amino acids: CSAGDRGVGYGYTF. CDR3 nucleotide sequence: TGCAGTGCTGGCGACAGGGGTGTCGGCTATGGCTACACCTTC.

V and J are TRBV4-3 and TRBJ2-2; the D is unclear. This CDR3 region has 18 residues. V lost 1 base, J lost 1 base, and 16 bases lay in between. From germline, CDR1 is LGHNA and CDR2 YSLEER. The CDR3 DNA reads as TGCGCCAGCAGCCAAGGGTTATTACCCCCGGGGAACACCGGGGAGCTGTTTTTT. Translated, it gives CASSQGLLPPGNTGELFF.

There are many counts of this clonotype. The V gene is TRBV12-3 or TRBV12-4, the J gene TRBJ2-3, with 10 nucleotides matching TRBD2. The CDR3 length is 14 residues. Trimming took 4 bases from V and 7 from J; bases not matched to a gene: 5. The chain's CDR3 is CASSSSGGANTQYF. The CDR3 nucleotides are TGTGCCAGCAGTTCGAGCGGGGGGGCCAATACGCAGTATTTT.

This clonotype came up a few times. CDR3 residues: CAISGGGTFNQPQHF. CDR3 DNA sequence: TGTGCCATCAGTGGCGGAGGGACCTTTAATCAGCCCCAGCATTTT. The V call is TRBV10-3, the J call TRBJ1-5, with D perhaps TRBD1 (5 bases). This CDR3 comprises 15 residues. Trimming removed 4 bases at V and 4 bases at J, with 14 bases between. From germline, CDR1 is ENHRY and CDR2 SYGVKD.

Ten or more counts support this clonotype. The CDR3 sequence is CASSERQVEDTEAFF. The CDR3 nucleotides read TGTGCCAGCAGCGAACGACAGGTTGAGGACACTGAAGCTTTCTTT. The gene calls are TRBV9 and TRBJ1-1; a possible D gene is TRBD1 (6 bases). Germline V gene lookup returns CDR1 SGDLS and CDR2 YYNGEE. CDR3 length: 15 amino acids. The V gene lost 3 bases and the J gene lost 3 bases, with 15 bases spanning the gap.

This chain joins TRBV18 and TRBJ1-5, with D unresolved. The CDR3 consists of 15 residues. The V end was cut by 4 bases, the J end by 3 bases, with 13 bases between. CDR1 KGHSH and CDR2 LQKENI come from the germline V gene. CDR3 sequence reads: CASSQAGLNNQPQHF. CDR3 nucleotides: TGTGCCAGCTCACAGGCAGGTTTAAACAATCAGCCCCAGCATTTT. The variable domain in full, completed from reference TRBV18 and TRBJ1-5, reads NAGVMQNPRHLVRRRGQEARLRCSPMKGHSHVYWYRQLPEEGLKFMVYLQKENIIDESGMPKERFSAEFPKEGPSILRIQQVVRGDSAAYFCASSQAGLNNQPQHFGDGTRLSIL.

The chain joins TRBV12-3 or TRBV12-4 to TRBJ1-5; D perhaps matches TRBD1 (6 bases). Trimming took 5 bases from V and 7 from J, leaving 12 bases between them. This CDR3 region has 13 residues. The CDR3 DNA reads TGTGCCAGCAGTCAAGGACAGAACCAGCCCCAGCATTTT. It translates to CASSQGQNQPQHF.

This clonotype was seen only a few times. This sequence joins TRBV7-9 and TRBJ2-6; a weak D match, TRBD2 (6 bases). Trimming took off 3 bases at V and 13 bases at J, with 10 bases between the two ends. Germline CDR1 and CDR2: SEHNR and FQNEAQ (reference sequence). The CDR3 has 12 residues. Written as DNA, the CDR3 is TGTGCCAGCAGCTTGCCGGGACTTGTCCTGACTTTC. It yields the protein CASSLPGLVLTF.

The rearrangement uses TRBV4-3 and TRBJ2-7; 7 nucleotides line up with TRBD1. V lost 3 bases and J lost 3; bases outside the gene matches: 5. This CDR3 has 14 residues. The germline gives CDR1 LGHNA, CDR2 YSLEER. The CDR3 loop reads CASSQNRGYYEQYF. CDR3 in DNA: TGCGCCAGCAGCCAGAACAGGGGTTACTACGAGCAGTACTTC.

The V gene is TRBV6-2 or TRBV6-3, the J gene TRBJ2-3; D remains unclear. Between the trimmed V and J ends, which lost 2 bases and 6 bases, there was a span of 12 bases. From germline, CDR1 is MNHEY and CDR2 SVGEGT. This CDR3 is built from 14 residues. CDR3 loop: CASSYDPGSDTQYF. The DNA for the CDR3 is TGTGCCAGCAGTTACGATCCAGGCTCTGATACGCAGTATTTT.

CDR3: CASREARAGGPGTDTQYF. CDR3 nucleotide sequence: TGTGCCAGCAGAGAGGCACGAGCGGGGGGGCCGGGTACAGATACGCAGTATTTT. The V gene is TRBV7-2, the J gene TRBJ2-3; 10 nucleotides line up with TRBD2. Germline CDR1 is SGHTA and CDR2 is FQGNSA. The CDR3 is 18 amino acids. Trimming at V came to 6 bases and at J to 3 bases, leaving 15 bases not matched to a gene. The whole variable domain, filled in from reference TRBV7-2 and TRBJ2-3, reads GAGVSQSPSNKVTEKGKDVELRCDPISGHTALYWYRQSLGQGLEFLIYFQGNSAPDKSGLPSDRFSAERTGGSVSTLTIQRTQQEDSAVYLCASREARAGGPGTDTQYFGPGTRLTVL.

CDR3 bases: TGTGCCAGCAGCTCAAGTCCCCCGACATATCGTGAGCAGTTCTTC. Its translation: CASSSSPPTYREQFF. The chain joins TRBV6-2 or TRBV6-3 to TRBJ2-1; no reliable D call. The germline V and J ends were trimmed by 6 bases and 9 bases, with 21 bases remaining between them. CDR1 is MNHEY and CDR2 is SVGEGT in the germline V gene. The CDR3 runs 15 residues.

This clonotype has only a few counts. This chain connects TRBV6-5 to TRBJ2-6; the match to TRBD1 covers 7 bases. The CDR3 consists of 17 residues. With V trimmed by 6 bases and J by 0 bases, 8 bases remained unmatched. Germline V gene sequence: CDR1 MNHEY, CDR2 SVGAGI. DNA of the CDR3: TGTGCCAGCAGCTTTTTACAGGGGAACTCTGGGGCCAACGTCCTGACTTTC. This gives the protein CASSFLQGNSGANVLTF.

This clonotype came up many times. V gene TRBV3-1 combines with J gene TRBJ2-5; D is unclear. V shed 4 bases and J shed 4 bases, with 10 bases lying between them. Germline CDR1 and CDR2: LGHDT and YNNKEL (reference sequence). The CDR3 contains 13 residues. The CDR3 is CASSPYGPETQYF. In DNA, the CDR3 is TGTGCCAGCAGCCCCTATGGCCCAGAGACCCAGTACTTC.